This passage covers 17 T cell receptor beta chains from one sample sequenced in a study of cytomegalovirus exposure and HLA in healthy donors. Sequencing used immunoSEQ multiplex PCR; TCRdb keeps in-frame clones, though not all of them. The sample lists some 140,000 clones, about 90% occurring once. Sample: PBMCs. These TCRs come from a man between 18 and 35 years old in good health and CMV-seronegative.

J is TRBJ1-1 and V is TRBV4-1; tentative D call: TRBD1 (6 bases). Looked up from germline, CDR1 is MGHRA and CDR2 is YSYEKL. The V end was cut by 4 bases, the J end by 4 bases, with 19 bases between. This CDR3 is built from 16 residues. The CDR3 spells CASSLPLGAVGTEAFF. In nucleotides, the CDR3 is TGCGCCAGCAGCCTGCCCTTGGGGGCGGTCGGCACTGAAGCTTTCTTT.

J is TRBJ2-1 and V is TRBV7-6; 8 nucleotides match TRBD2. Per germline, CDR1 SGHVS and CDR2 FNYEAQ. The CDR3 covers 13 residues. The ends lost 8 bases at V and 2 bases at J; junction bases unmatched: 2. CDR3 bases: TGTGCCAGCGCCGGGGGGGCCTACAATGAGCAGTTCTTC. This codes for CASAGGAYNEQFF.

The J gene is TRBJ1-2, the V gene TRBV29-1; D is perhaps TRBD1 (6 bases). The CDR3 is made up of 14 amino acids. V lost 6 bases to trimming and J lost 4 bases, with 18 bases between them. Germline V CDR1 and CDR2: SQVTM, ANQGSEA. CDR3 DNA sequence: TGCAGCGTGGGGGACATGGGCAAAGGCTATGGCTACACCTTC. Translated, it gives CSVGDMGKGYGYTF.

J is TRBJ2-1 and V is TRBV27; TRBD1 matches 9 bases. The CDR3 sequence is 18 residues long. J gave up 4 bases and V 11 bases, and 21 bases lay outside the gene matches. Germline lookup yields CDR1 MNHEY and CDR2 SMNVEV (reference sequence). CDR3 bases: TGTGCCGACGCTGGGCGGGACAGGGAAAAAAAAGGATACAATGAGCAGTTCTTC. As protein: CADAGRDREKKGYNEQFF.

CDR3: CASSLRGRENIQYF. CDR3 nucleotide sequence: TGTGCCAGCAGTCTCAGGGGGCGGGAAAACATTCAGTACTTC. The rearrangement links TRBV28 to TRBJ2-4; TRBD1 agrees at 8 bases. Per germline, CDR1 MDHEN and CDR2 SYDVKM. This CDR3 spans 14 amino acids. Unmatched junction bases numbered 5, after V lost 5 bases and J lost 5 bases.

This clone was counted a single time. V and J are TRBV27 and TRBJ1-5, with TRBD1 matching 9 bases. CDR1 and CDR2 from the germline V gene are MNHEY and SMNVEV (reference sequence). The CDR3 runs to 15 residues. V was clipped by 2 bases and J by 3 bases; unmatched bases: 2. CDR3 in amino acids: CASSLRTGDNQPQHF. For the CDR3, the DNA is TGTGCCAGCAGTTTACGGACAGGGGACAATCAGCCCCAGCATTTT.

This rearrangement joins TRBV5-1 to TRBJ2-5; D may be TRBD1 (5 bases). In germline, CDR1 is SGHRS, CDR2 YFSETQ. This CDR3 has 13 amino acids. Trimming shortened V by 0 bases and J by 9 bases, and 12 bases separated the two germline ends. The CDR3 loop is CASSLVGPEAQYF. In DNA form, the CDR3 reads TGCGCCAGCAGCTTGGTGGGGCCCGAGGCCCAGTACTTC.

The chain carries TRBV7-2 and TRBJ2-3; the D gene is possibly TRBD2 (6 bases). The CDR3 covers 15 residues. CDR1 and CDR2 from the germline V gene are SGHTA and FQGNSA. The germline V and J ends were trimmed by 3 bases and 0 bases, with 10 bases remaining between them. CDR3 sequence: CASSLRRGSTDTQYF. The CDR3 DNA reads as TGTGCCAGCAGCTTGAGACGGGGGAGCACAGATACGCAGTATTTT.

The chain couples TRBV9 to TRBJ1-1; no clear D gene. V lost 3 bases and J lost 3, with 6 bases in between. This CDR3 has 12 amino acids. CDR1 SGDLS and CDR2 YYNGEE come from the germline V gene. The CDR3 nucleotides are TGTGCCAGCAGCGCCCGTTACACTGAAGCTTTCTTT. Its protein product is CASSARYTEAFF.

This clone has a single count. This chain connects TRBV2 to TRBJ2-4, with TRBD2 identical over 7 bases. Looked up from germline, CDR1 is SNHLY and CDR2 is FYNNEI. This CDR3 has 14 residues. Trimming removed 6 bases from V and 6 bases from J; junction bases left unmatched: 8. The chain's CDR3 is CASRAGSRLNIQYF. The CDR3 nucleotides read TGTGCCAGCAGAGCGGGAAGCCGGCTAAACATTCAGTACTTC.

The chain combines TRBV18 with TRBJ1-3, with no clear D. The CDR3 runs to 13 residues. Germline V gene lookup returns CDR1 KGHSH and CDR2 LQKENI. The V gene lost 6 bases and the J gene lost 3 bases, with 9 bases spanning the gap. Here the CDR3 DNA reads TGTGCCAGCTCCCTCGGGGTTGGAAACACCATATATTTT. Encoded protein: CASSLGVGNTIYF.

The CDR3 loop is CASSLGPGVRNQPQHF. CDR3 in DNA: TGTGCCAGCAGCTTAGGACCGGGGGTTCGCAATCAGCCCCAGCATTTT. The chain combines TRBV7-6 with TRBJ1-5, with D perhaps matching TRBD1 (5 bases). Per the germline V gene, CDR1 is SGHVS and CDR2 is FNYEAQ. There are 16 residues in the CDR3. V was pared by 1 base and J by 2 bases, with 12 bases between.

This clone was seen a few times. The CDR3 reads CATAQGIGSPLHF. The CDR3 DNA follows: TGTGCCACCGCCCAGGGGATCGGTTCACCCCTCCACTTT. The chain links TRBV5-6 to TRBJ1-6, with D perhaps matching TRBD1 (6 bases). Germline V gene lookup returns CDR1 SGHDT and CDR2 YYEEEE. This CDR3 region has 13 residues. The V end was cut by 9 bases, the J end by 9 bases, with 16 bases between.

The chain is built from TRBV19 and TRBJ2-2; possible D gene TRBD1, 5 bases. The CDR3 has 13 residues. V was trimmed by 7 bases and J by 4 bases, leaving 10 bases between them. The germline V gene encodes CDR1 LNHDA and CDR2 SQIVND (reference sequence). CDR3 sequence reads: CASMGDSTGELFF. CDR3 DNA: TGTGCCAGTATGGGTGACAGCACCGGGGAGCTGTTTTTT.

This clone was observed a few times. V usage is TRBV19 and J usage is TRBJ2-5; 10 bases match TRBD1. The CDR3 is 15 residues long. V dropped 6 bases and J dropped 4; count of bases not matched to a gene: 8. From germline, CDR1 is LNHDA and CDR2 SQIVND (reference sequence). The chain's CDR3 is CASRGDRGKGETQYF. DNA of the CDR3: TGTGCCAGTAGAGGGGACAGGGGTAAGGGAGAGACCCAGTACTTC.

The V and J genes are TRBV7-2 and TRBJ1-1; tentatively, D is TRBD1 (5 bases). Trimming took off 1 base at V and 5 bases at J, with 11 bases between the two ends. Germline-derived CDR1 and CDR2 are SGHTA and FQGNSA. The CDR3 contains 14 residues. The CDR3 is CASSLGGGYTEAFF. The DNA of the CDR3 is TGTGCCAGCAGCTTAGGTGGGGGGTATACTGAAGCTTTCTTT.

The chain is built from TRBV4-3 and TRBJ1-2, with 7 nucleotides matching TRBD1. Trimming cost V 4 bases and J 2 bases; bases outside gene matches: 10. The CDR3 is 16 amino acids. CDR1 and CDR2 from the germline V gene are LGHNA and YSLEER. Here the CDR3 reads CASSRLTGTDNYGYTF. CDR3 sequence (DNA): TGCGCCAGCAGCCGACTAACCGGGACAGACAACTATGGCTACACCTTC.